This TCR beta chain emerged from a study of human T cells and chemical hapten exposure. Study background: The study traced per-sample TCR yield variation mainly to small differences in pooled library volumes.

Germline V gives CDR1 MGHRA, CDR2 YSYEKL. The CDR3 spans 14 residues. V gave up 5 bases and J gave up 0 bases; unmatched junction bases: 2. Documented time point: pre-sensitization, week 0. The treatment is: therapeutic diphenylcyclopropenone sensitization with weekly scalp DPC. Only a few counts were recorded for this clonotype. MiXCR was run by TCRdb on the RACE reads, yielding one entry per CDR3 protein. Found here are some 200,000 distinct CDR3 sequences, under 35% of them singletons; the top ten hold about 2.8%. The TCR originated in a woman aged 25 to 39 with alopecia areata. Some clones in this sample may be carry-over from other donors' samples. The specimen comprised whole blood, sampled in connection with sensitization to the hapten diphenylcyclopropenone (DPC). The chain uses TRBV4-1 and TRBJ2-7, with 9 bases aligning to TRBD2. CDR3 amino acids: CASSAGGPSYEQYF. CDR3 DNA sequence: TGCGCCAGCAGCGCGGGAGGGCCCTCCTACGAGCAGTACTTC.